The 23 T cell receptor beta chains below all came from one sample that was sequenced in a study of Graves' ophthalmopathy and Graves' hyperthyroidism. Amplification of TCR beta CDR3 regions used RNA transcripts. Amplification began with first-round RT-PCR using HTBI primers, then second-round multiplex PCR was performed. TCRdb redid the calling of the multiplex PCR reads with MiXCR, one entry per CDR3 protein. This table has about 640,000 distinct CDR3 sequences, over 40% appearing once. Sample: peripheral blood. The origin of the receptors is an adult man with Graves' ophthalmopathy.

This clonotype was picked up many times. The rearrangement joins TRBV20-1 to TRBJ2-7, with D tentatively TRBD2 (6 bases). V was clipped by 4 bases and J by 0 bases, with 16 bases between them. From germline, CDR1 is DFQATT and CDR2 SNEGSKA (reference sequence). This CDR3 is 15 amino acids long. The CDR3 region is CSATVAVLSSYEQYF. The CDR3 bases are TGCAGTGCTACCGTAGCGGTCCTGAGCTCCTACGAGCAGTACTTC.

V is TRBV20-1 and J is TRBJ2-7; D ambiguous. The germline V gene has CDR1 DFQATT and CDR2 SNEGSKA (reference sequence). The CDR3 sequence is 15 residues long. V lost 4 bases to trimming and J lost 3 bases, with 19 bases between them. The CDR3 region is CSATHRENLHYEQYF. The CDR3 DNA is TGCAGTGCTACTCACCGAGAAAACCTACACTACGAGCAGTACTTC.

The V and J genes are TRBV11-1 and TRBJ1-5; D is unclear. Germline V gene lookup returns CDR1 SGHAT and CDR2 FQDESV (reference sequence). V was clipped by 5 bases and J by 0 bases, with 11 bases between them. The CDR3 is 15 amino acids. The CDR3 spells CASSQWTDSNQPQHF. CDR3 nucleotides: TGTGCCAGCAGCCAATGGACGGATAGCAATCAGCCCCAGCATTTT.

In its sample, this clonotype was seen many times. The V gene is TRBV20-1, the J gene TRBJ2-6; D perhaps matches TRBD1 (6 bases). Looked up from germline, CDR1 is DFQATT and CDR2 is SNEGSKA (reference sequence). With 3 bases removed from V and 9 bases from J, the gap between germline ends came to 15 bases. This CDR3 region has 14 residues. The CDR3: CSARGQPPYNVLTF. The DNA for the CDR3 is TGCAGTGCTAGGGGACAACCCCCGTACAACGTCCTGACTTTC.

This clonotype has more than one count but fewer than ten. The chain uses TRBV12-3 or TRBV12-4 and TRBJ2-7; the D gene could be TRBD1 or TRBD2 (6 bases each). Trimming took off 4 bases at V and 3 bases at J, with 10 bases between the two ends. This CDR3 spans 13 amino acids. The CDR3: CASSSGDIYEQYF. The DNA of the CDR3 is TGTGCCAGCAGTTCGGGGGACATCTACGAGCAGTACTTC.

In this sample, this clonotype turned up many times. This rearrangement joins TRBV10-3 to TRBJ1-6; D perhaps matches TRBD1 (6 bases). Germline CDR1 and CDR2: ENHRY and SYGVKD. The CDR3 is 14 residues long. The V gene lost 9 bases and the J gene lost 7 bases, with 16 bases spanning the gap. CDR3 DNA: TGTGCCATAAGAGATACAGGGAACAATTCACCCCTCCACTTT. As protein: CAIRDTGNNSPLHF.

V usage is TRBV2 and J usage is TRBJ2-5; 11 bases are a match to TRBD1. Germline loops: CDR1 SNHLY, CDR2 FYNNEI. There are 16 residues in the CDR3. The junction had 7 bases not matched to a gene; V was cut back by 5 bases and J by 2 bases. DNA for the CDR3: TGTGCCAGCAGTAGACTTTGGGACAGGGGGCAAGAGACCCAGTACTTC. Translating it yields CASSRLWDRGQETQYF.

Many counts were recorded for this clonotype. This chain connects TRBV12-3 or TRBV12-4 to TRBJ2-5; D is perhaps TRBD1 (5 bases). Trimming left V 5 bases short and J 9 bases short, with 16 bases between. CDR3 size: 13 residues. This CDR3 is CASSRDSLGAQYF. The CDR3 DNA is TGTGCCAGCAGTCGCGACAGCCTTGGGGCCCAGTACTTC.

This clonotype was observed a few times. V is TRBV10-3 and J is TRBJ1-5, with a tentative D call TRBD1 (5 bases). Between the trimmed V and J ends, which lost 10 bases and 3 bases, there was a span of 28 bases. Germline V gene lookup returns CDR1 ENHRY and CDR2 SYGVKD. This CDR3 has 18 amino acids. CDR3 protein: CASSRYPLLQGSNQPQHF. The CDR3 DNA is TGTGCCAGCAGCCGTTACCCCCTTTTGCAGGGTTCCAATCAGCCCCAGCATTTT.

This clonotype was seen a handful of times. The rearrangement joins TRBV10-3 to TRBJ1-1, with TRBD1 matching over 9 bases. Germline values: CDR1 ENHRY, CDR2 SYGVKD. V shed 10 bases, J shed 3 bases, and the junction held 12 bases outside the gene matches. This CDR3 contains 15 residues. CDR3 region: CATLGRDRVDTEAFF. CDR3 in DNA: TGTGCCACCCTGGGAAGGGACAGGGTTGACACTGAAGCTTTCTTT.

In its sample, this clonotype was seen many times. The V and J genes are TRBV9 and TRBJ1-5; tentative D call: TRBD1 (5 bases). Trimming shortened V by 7 bases and J by 6 bases, and 14 bases separated the two germline ends. The CDR3 extends over 13 amino acids. Germline assignment: CDR1 SGDLS and CDR2 YYNGEE. This CDR3 is CASSEGSGQPQHF. The CDR3 DNA reads as TGTGCCAGCTCCGAGGGGTCGGGTCAGCCCCAGCATTTT.

This clonotype was counted at least ten times. The rearrangement joins TRBV29-1 to TRBJ2-7; D is uncertain. In germline, CDR1 is SQVTM, CDR2 ANQGSEA. V lost 4 bases to trimming and J lost 6 bases, with 10 bases between them. This CDR3 is built from 11 residues. In DNA form, the CDR3 reads TGCAGCGTTGGTGGGGTAGGCGAGCAGTACTTC. It is translated as CSVGGVGEQYF.

This clonotype was observed at least ten times. J is TRBJ1-1 and V is TRBV19; D not certain. Trimming shortened V by 5 bases and J by 2 bases, and 18 bases separated the two germline ends. Germline V gene sequence: CDR1 LNHDA, CDR2 SQIVND (reference sequence). This CDR3 has 16 amino acids. CDR3: CASSPFGKPRNTEAFF. CDR3 in DNA: TGTGCCAGTAGTCCCTTCGGGAAGCCGAGAAACACTGAAGCTTTCTTT.

The chain employs TRBV27 and TRBJ1-2; the D gene is possibly TRBD1 (6 bases). V was clipped by 5 bases and J by 4 bases, with 14 bases between them. This CDR3 region has 14 residues. Germline lookup yields CDR1 MNHEY and CDR2 SMNVEV (reference sequence). This CDR3 is CASSLRQETYGYTF. The CDR3, as DNA: TGTGCCAGCAGTCTCCGACAGGAGACCTATGGCTACACCTTC.

This clonotype was found many times. The rearrangement joins TRBV12-3 or TRBV12-4 to TRBJ2-7; 9 positions match TRBD2. The junction had 8 bases not matched to a gene; V was cut back by 6 bases and J by 5 bases. The CDR3 is made up of 14 amino acids. The CDR3 protein is CASSLVAGANEQYF. DNA of the CDR3: TGTGCCAGCAGCCTAGTAGCGGGGGCGAACGAGCAGTACTTC.

This clonotype was recorded a few times. The V and J genes are TRBV5-1 and TRBJ2-7; TRBD2 might be the D (6 bases). The CDR3 spans 14 residues. From germline, CDR1 is SGHRS and CDR2 YFSETQ. The V end lost 6 bases, the J end lost 2 bases, and 15 bases lay between the germline ends. This CDR3 is CASTNRRGTYEQYF. The CDR3 DNA reads TGCGCCAGCACGAACAGGAGGGGTACCTACGAGCAGTACTTC. Full variable domain (missing parts from reference TRBV5-1 and TRBJ2-7): KAGVTQTPRYLIKTRGQQVTLSCSPISGHRSVSWYQQTPGQGLQFLFEYFSETQRNKGNFPGRFSGRQFSNSRSEMNVSTLELGDSALYLCASTNRRGTYEQYFGPGTRLTVT.

This clonotype was detected ten times or more. The CDR3 sequence: CASSIQGRSGNTIYF. CDR3 nucleotide sequence: TGTGCCAGTAGTATCCAGGGGCGATCCGGAAACACCATATATTTT. This chain joins TRBV19 and TRBJ1-3, with a tentative D call TRBD1 (6 bases). There are 15 residues in the CDR3. Germline V lookup: CDR1 LNHDA, CDR2 SQIVND (reference sequence). Between the trimmed V and J ends, which lost 3 bases and 4 bases, there was a span of 13 bases.

This clonotype has a handful of counts. This chain joins TRBV5-6 and TRBJ2-7; possible D gene TRBD2, 5 bases. Trimming cost V 3 bases and J 1 base, with 14 bases left between them. The germline V gene has CDR1 SGHDT and CDR2 YYEEEE. CDR3 size: 15 residues. CDR3 residues: CASSSDGRVSYEQYF. The CDR3 region has the DNA TGTGCCAGCAGCTCGGACGGGCGGGTTTCCTACGAGCAGTACTTC.

The rearrangement uses TRBV12-3 or TRBV12-4 and TRBJ2-7; 7 bases agree with TRBD2. The CDR3 sequence is 15 residues long. V was pared by 1 base and J by 4 bases, with 7 bases of the junction left unmatched. The CDR3 spells CASSLEAGAMYEQYF. CDR3 coding DNA: TGTGCCAGCAGTTTAGAGGCGGGAGCCATGTACGAGCAGTACTTC.

V usage is TRBV25-1 and J usage is TRBJ1-4, with TRBD1 as a possible D gene (6 bases). V was cut by 8 bases and J by 6 bases, with 16 bases left in between. Germline V gene data show CDR1 as MGHDK and CDR2 as SYGVNS. The CDR3 totals 14 residues. The chain's CDR3 is CASPPGGGDEKLFF. CDR3 nucleotides: TGTGCCAGCCCCCCGGGGGGCGGGGATGAAAAACTGTTTTTT.

CDR3 sequence: CASLSVSTEAFF. Here the CDR3 DNA reads TGTGCCAGCTTATCAGTGAGCACTGAAGCTTTCTTT. The chain has TRBV2 and TRBJ1-1; no firm D call. Trimming removed 8 bases from V and 4 bases from J, with 11 bases in between. This CDR3 region has 12 residues. Germline V gene lookup returns CDR1 SNHLY and CDR2 FYNNEI.

The chain is built from TRBV20-1 and TRBJ2-5; D gene unclear. This CDR3 contains 12 residues. In germline, CDR1 is DFQATT, CDR2 SNEGSKA (reference sequence). With 4 bases removed from V and 5 bases from J, the gap between germline ends came to 11 bases. For the CDR3, the DNA is TGCAGTGCTATATCAACCGGGGAGACCCAGTACTTC. Protein: CSAISTGETQYF.

Regarding this clonotype: One end of the junction varies from germline; a read error may be responsible. The genes are TRBV4-1 and TRBJ1-2; 9 nucleotides line up with TRBD1. Germline CDR1 is MGHRA and CDR2 is YSYEKL. CDR3 length: 17 residues. CDR3 bases: TGTGCCAGCAGCCAAGTGGGACAGGGTGAGAATAGCTATGGCTACACCTTC. Translating it yields CASSQVGQGENSYGYTF.